Below, 30 T cell receptor beta chains from the same sample are listed, as sequenced in a study of T cells of healthy individuals. MiXCR was run by TCRdb on the 5' RACE reads, yielding one entry per CDR3 protein. The top ten hold 7% to 9% of the sample, which has around 79,000 distinct CDR3 sequences, about 4.8% seen once. These receptors all stem from a female donor in good health.

The V call is TRBV20-1, the J call TRBJ2-7; 12 nucleotides match TRBD2. The CDR3 is 15 residues long. The V and J ends lost 4 bases and 0 bases, in that order; junction bases with no gene match: 4. Germline loops: CDR1 DFQATT, CDR2 SNEGSKA (reference sequence). CDR3: CSAIGLAGSSYEQYF. In nucleotides, the CDR3 is TGCAGTGCTATAGGACTAGCGGGGAGCTCCTACGAGCAGTACTTC.

This clonotype was found many times. The chain links TRBV6-1 to TRBJ1-5; the D is unclear. The CDR3 is 13 residues long. The germline gives CDR1 MNHNS, CDR2 SASEGT. V gave up 2 bases and J gave up 5 bases, with 7 bases separating them. The CDR3 DNA follows: TGTGCCAGCAGTGAATATTGGGATCAGCCCCAGCATTTT. This translates into CASSEYWDQPQHF.

The gene calls are TRBV2 and TRBJ2-6; D is perhaps TRBD1 (6 bases). From germline, CDR1 is SNHLY and CDR2 FYNNEI. The CDR3 consists of 19 residues. V dropped 2 bases and J dropped 0 bases, with 17 bases sitting between them. The CDR3 DNA follows: TGTGCCAGCAGTGAACCCCAGGGGACGGTAAGCTCTGGGGCCAACGTCCTGACTTTC. Amino acid sequence: CASSEPQGTVSSGANVLTF. Looking up the rest from reference TRBV2 and TRBJ2-6 gives the full variable domain: EPEVTQTPSHQVTQMGQEVILRCVPISNHLYFYWYRQILGQKVEFLVSFYNNEISEKSEIFDDQFSVERPDGSNFTLKIRSTKLEDSAMYFCASSEPQGTVSSGANVLTFGAGSRLTVL.

V usage is TRBV9 and J usage is TRBJ2-1; 8 bases are shared with TRBD2. CDR1 is SGDLS and CDR2 is YYNGEE in the germline V gene. The CDR3 loop spans 17 amino acids. Losses at the gene ends were 4 bases for V and 5 bases for J; bases not matched to a gene: 14. CDR3 sequence: CASSPQYSSGKNNEQFF. As DNA, the CDR3 is TGTGCCAGCAGCCCCCAATATAGTAGCGGGAAGAACAATGAGCAGTTCTTC.

This clonotype has at least ten counts. The V gene is TRBV28, the J gene TRBJ1-2; no firm D call. Germline CDR1 MDHEN, CDR2 SYDVKM. Trimming removed 3 bases from V and 4 bases from J, with 12 bases in between. This CDR3 has 14 amino acids. The CDR3 sequence is CASSFHSVGYGYTF. The CDR3 bases are TGTGCCAGCAGTTTCCACTCAGTTGGCTATGGCTACACCTTC.

This clonotype was observed many times. In DNA form, the CDR3 reads TGTGCCAGCCGAGGGGTTCCGAGCACAGATACGCAGTATTTT. Protein: CASRGVPSTDTQYF. The chain is built from TRBV6-2 or TRBV6-3 and TRBJ2-3; D assignment may be TRBD1 or TRBD2 (5 bases each). The germline V gene has CDR1 MNHEY and CDR2 SVGEGT. The V gene lost 8 bases and the J gene lost 0 bases, with 12 bases spanning the gap. The CDR3 is 14 amino acids.

This chain uses TRBV18 with TRBJ2-7; TRBD2 matches at 7 bases. The CDR3 consists of 15 residues. Germline CDR1 is KGHSH and CDR2 is LQKENI. The junction had 6 bases not matched to a gene; V was cut back by 0 bases and J by 4 bases. CDR3 bases: TGTGCCAGCTCACCACCGAAGGGAGGGCGGTACGAGCAGTACTTC. Amino acids: CASSPPKGGRYEQYF.

The chain links TRBV24-1 to TRBJ1-5; TRBD1 aligns across 7 bases. The CDR3 runs to 14 residues. V shed 9 bases, J shed 1 base, and the junction held 5 bases outside the gene matches. Germline CDR1 is KGHDR and CDR2 is SFDVKD. The DNA for the CDR3 is TGTGCCACCGCGGAAGGGGGCAGCAATCAGCCCCAGCATTTT. Amino acid sequence: CATAEGGSNQPQHF.

The chain joins TRBV9 to TRBJ2-3, with D possibly called TRBD1 or TRBD2 (5 bases each). Deletions cut 0 bases from V and 4 bases from J, with 12 bases between. The CDR3 runs to 15 residues. Germline V gene sequence: CDR1 SGDLS, CDR2 YYNGEE. In DNA form, the CDR3 reads TGTGCCAGCAGCGTAGTTGGGGGAGAAGCAGATACGCAGTATTTT. Protein product: CASSVVGGEADTQYF.

This clonotype occurred many times. The rearrangement uses TRBV6-2 or TRBV6-3 and TRBJ1-1, with D possibly TRBD1 on 5 matching bases. Germline CDR1 reads MNHEY; CDR2 reads SVGEGT. The CDR3 consists of 14 residues. The V gene lost 6 bases and the J gene lost 2 bases, with 13 bases spanning the gap. The CDR3 DNA reads as TGTGCCAGCAGCCCGACAGTGAAAAACACTGAAGCTTTCTTT. It encodes CASSPTVKNTEAFF.

This clonotype occurred many times. This chain links TRBV5-1 with TRBJ1-1; tentatively, D is TRBD1 (5 bases). This CDR3 region has 15 residues. Germline V gives CDR1 SGHRS, CDR2 YFSETQ. Trimming removed 0 bases at V and 0 bases at J, with 9 bases between. CDR3 sequence (DNA): TGCGCCAGCAGCTTGGATTCAGGGATGAACACTGAAGCTTTCTTT. Its protein product is CASSLDSGMNTEAFF. Looking up the rest from reference TRBV5-1 and TRBJ1-1 gives the full variable domain: KAGVTQTPRYLIKTRGQQVTLSCSPISGHRSVSWYQQTPGQGLQFLFEYFSETQRNKGNFPGRFSGRQFSNSRSEMNVSTLELGDSALYLCASSLDSGMNTEAFFGQGTRLTVV.

In its sample, this clonotype was seen many times. This chain uses TRBV7-2 with TRBJ1-5, with a weak D call TRBD1 (6 bases). This CDR3 comprises 14 residues. Germline values: CDR1 SGHTA, CDR2 FQGNSA. Trimming removed 6 bases at V and 3 bases at J, with 12 bases between. CDR3 coding DNA: TGTGCCAGCAGTACAGGGCCATACAATCAGCCCCAGCATTTT. This encodes CASSTGPYNQPQHF. Drawing the rest from reference TRBV7-2 and TRBJ1-5, the complete variable domain is GAGVSQSPSNKVTEKGKDVELRCDPISGHTALYWYRQSLGQGLEFLIYFQGNSAPDKSGLPSDRFSAERTGGSVSTLTIQRTQQEDSAVYLCASSTGPYNQPQHFGDGTRLSIL.

This clonotype was detected many times. The rearrangement links TRBV27 to TRBJ2-3; the D is unclear. V was clipped by 2 bases and J by 4 bases, with 4 bases between them. Germline V gene sequence: CDR1 MNHEY, CDR2 SMNVEV (reference sequence). CDR3 size: 12 residues. In DNA, the CDR3 is TGTGCCAGCAGTTTAGACCCAGATACGCAGTATTTT. Residues: CASSLDPDTQYF.

This clonotype was observed many times. The rearrangement uses TRBV27 and TRBJ1-5, with a tentative D call TRBD1 (5 bases). Germline V lookup: CDR1 MNHEY, CDR2 SMNVEV (reference sequence). The CDR3 contains 15 residues. Trimming left V 2 bases short and J 0 bases short, with 8 bases between. CDR3 protein: CASSLTGPSNQPQHF. DNA for the CDR3: TGTGCCAGCAGTTTAACGGGACCTAGCAATCAGCCCCAGCATTTT.

Note on this clonotype: A much larger clonotype is one base distant, so this may be a read error. The rearrangement links TRBV15 to TRBJ1-5; D gene ambiguous. From germline, CDR1 is LNHNV and CDR2 YYDKDF (reference sequence). Trimming stripped 1 base from V and 3 bases from J, with 10 bases between. The CDR3 has 15 amino acids. The CDR3 protein is CATSRVLAANQPQHF. The DNA of the CDR3 is TGTGCCACCAGCAGAGTACTCGCAGCCAATCAGCCCCAGCATTTT.

This clonotype has at least ten counts. The V and J genes are TRBV20-1 and TRBJ1-5; 7 positions match TRBD1. This CDR3 contains 13 residues. CDR1 is DFQATT, CDR2 SNEGSKA, per germline (reference sequence). V dropped 3 bases and J dropped 7; count of bases not matched to a gene: 6. Written as DNA, the CDR3 is TGCAGTGCTAGCCAGACAGGGAGGCAGCCCCAGCATTTT. This translates into CSASQTGRQPQHF.

This clonotype has at least ten counts. The chain is built from TRBV7-2 and TRBJ2-1, with 8 bases matching TRBD1. CDR1 and CDR2 (germline): SGHTA, FQGNSA. This CDR3 contains 17 residues. With V trimmed by 5 bases and J by 3 bases, 12 bases remained unmatched. CDR3 DNA: TGTGCCAGCAGCCCCCGCCAAAGGACAGGGAGCTACAATGAGCAGTTCTTC. Translating gives CASSPRQRTGSYNEQFF.

This clonotype was counted ten times or more. The chain joins TRBV7-9 to TRBJ1-2; D possibly corresponds to TRBD1 (5 bases). With 7 bases removed from V and 0 bases from J, the gap between germline ends came to 12 bases. CDR1 SEHNR and CDR2 FQNEAQ come from the germline V gene (reference sequence). The CDR3 is made up of 14 amino acids. The CDR3 region has the DNA TGTGCCAGCACCCCCACAGGATCTAACTATGGCTACACCTTC. Its translation: CASTPTGSNYGYTF.

This clonotype was counted only a few times. This rearrangement joins TRBV19 to TRBJ1-2, with 8 bases lining up with TRBD1. The junction had 0 bases not matched to a gene; V was cut back by 4 bases and J by 2 bases. CDR1 is LNHDA and CDR2 is SQIVND in the germline V gene (reference sequence). CDR3 length equals 13 residues. The CDR3 reads CASSRQGNYGYTF. Here the CDR3 DNA reads TGTGCCAGTAGTAGACAGGGGAACTATGGCTACACCTTC.

This clonotype was seen repeatedly, ten times or more. The chain couples TRBV20-1 to TRBJ2-7; TRBD2 agrees at 7 bases. Trimming at V came to 0 bases and at J to 0 bases, leaving 8 bases not matched to a gene. The germline V gene encodes CDR1 DFQATT and CDR2 SNEGSKA (reference sequence). The CDR3 loop spans 16 amino acids. CDR3 DNA sequence: TGCAGTGCTAGAGAGGGAGGGGCCAGTGGCTCCTACGAGCAGTACTTC. This translates into CSAREGGASGSYEQYF.

This clonotype has ten or more counts. The genes are TRBV10-2 and TRBJ2-5, with unresolved D. From germline, CDR1 is WSHSY and CDR2 SAAADI. V was cut by 6 bases and J by 5 bases, with 10 bases left in between. The CDR3 runs 12 residues. CDR3 DNA sequence: TGCGCCAGCAGCTCTGATTTCGAGACCCAGTACTTC. Its translation is CASSSDFETQYF.

There are a few counts of this clonotype. This chain connects TRBV28 to TRBJ2-7; a possible D gene is TRBD1 (6 bases). CDR1 and CDR2 (germline): MDHEN, SYDVKM. V lost 4 bases, J lost 5 bases, and 12 bases lay in between. The CDR3 consists of 13 residues. DNA of the CDR3: TGTGCCAGCAGTTCACAGGGCTGGGACGAGCAGTACTTC. It specifies CASSSQGWDEQYF.

This clonotype was recorded at least ten times. The chain couples TRBV7-6 to TRBJ2-7; 9 positions agree with TRBD2. The CDR3 covers 13 residues. Per germline, CDR1 SGHVS and CDR2 FNYEAQ. Germline trimming cut 8 bases from V and 2 bases from J; bases unmatched to any gene: 4. CDR3 sequence reads: CASGVAGAYEQYF. The CDR3 DNA sequence: TGTGCCAGCGGAGTAGCGGGGGCCTACGAGCAGTACTTC. Variable domain in full (rest from reference TRBV7-6 and TRBJ2-7): GAGVSQSPRYKVTKRGQDVALRCDPISGHVSLYWYRQALGQGPEFLTYFNYEAQQDKSGLPNDRFSAERPEGSISTLTIQRTEQRDSAMYRCASGVAGAYEQYFGPGTRLTVT.

The sample holds a few counts of this clonotype. The chain joins TRBV27 to TRBJ2-1, with 10 bases that match TRBD2. CDR1 MNHEY and CDR2 SMNVEV come from the germline V gene (reference sequence). The CDR3 extends over 14 amino acids. Trimming removed 5 bases from V and 6 bases from J; junction bases left unmatched: 4. Here the CDR3 reads CASSPWTSGNEQFF. The DNA of the CDR3 is TGTGCCAGCAGTCCCTGGACTAGCGGCAATGAGCAGTTCTTC.

This clonotype has only a few counts. The V gene is TRBV29-1, the J gene TRBJ1-2; D is possibly TRBD1 (5 bases). CDR1 is SQVTM, CDR2 ANQGSEA, per germline. V was clipped by 7 bases and J by 3 bases, with 21 bases between them. The CDR3 consists of 15 residues. The CDR3 sequence is CSAGGGTPGDYGYTF. The CDR3, as DNA: TGCAGCGCCGGGGGAGGGACCCCCGGCGACTATGGCTACACCTTC.

This clonotype was recorded a few times. The J gene is TRBJ2-1, the V gene TRBV4-2; 7 bases match TRBD2. CDR1 is LGHNA and CDR2 is YNFKEQ in the germline V gene. V gave up 1 base and J gave up 0 bases; unmatched junction bases: 15. The CDR3 consists of 20 residues. The CDR3 here is CASSQADPRGRGASYNEQFF. As DNA, the CDR3 is TGTGCCAGCAGCCAAGCCGACCCCCGGGGGAGGGGCGCCTCCTACAATGAGCAGTTCTTC.

The chain has TRBV5-6 and TRBJ2-7, with D tentatively TRBD1 (5 bases). The V gene's germline CDR1 is SGHDT and CDR2 YYEEEE. Trimming shortened V by 4 bases and J by 7 bases, and 12 bases separated the two germline ends. This CDR3 has 12 residues. CDR3 sequence: CASSQDSAEQYF. CDR3 coding DNA: TGTGCCAGCAGCCAAGACAGCGCTGAGCAGTACTTC.

This clonotype has ten or more counts. This chain uses TRBV7-2 with TRBJ2-5; TRBD1 is a possible D gene (5 bases). There are 14 residues in the CDR3. The germline gives CDR1 SGHTA, CDR2 FQGNSA. The V and J ends lost 3 bases and 0 bases respectively, with 8 bases between them. CDR3 bases: TGTGCCAGCAGCTTGTCAGGGTACCAAGAGACCCAGTACTTC. Its protein is CASSLSGYQETQYF. The whole variable domain, filled in from reference TRBV7-2 and TRBJ2-5, reads GAGVSQSPSNKVTEKGKDVELRCDPISGHTALYWYRQSLGQGLEFLIYFQGNSAPDKSGLPSDRFSAERTGGSVSTLTIQRTQQEDSAVYLCASSLSGYQETQYFGPGTRLLVL.

The chain uses TRBV30 and TRBJ1-1, with D maybe TRBD1 (5 bases). CDR3 size: 13 residues. Germline CDR1 and CDR2: GTSNPN and SVGIG (reference sequence). Deletions cut 1 base from V and 6 bases from J, with 12 bases between. Here the CDR3 DNA reads TGTGCCTGGAGTGCAGGGTTTGCGGCTGAAGCTTTCTTT. Translation: CAWSAGFAAEAFF.

This clonotype was seen a handful of times. The rearrangement links TRBV24-1 to TRBJ2-1, with D possibly being TRBD2 (6 bases). CDR1 KGHDR and CDR2 SFDVKD come from the germline V gene. V shed 0 bases and J shed 5 bases, with 13 bases lying between them. The CDR3 has 16 residues. The CDR3 here is CATSDLVEGAHNEQFF. Written as DNA, the CDR3 is TGTGCCACCAGTGATTTGGTGGAGGGAGCCCACAATGAGCAGTTCTTC.